This passage covers 32 T cell receptor beta chains from one sample sequenced in a study of a mutant IDH1 vaccine in newly diagnosed glioma. Data came from immunoSEQ multiplex PCR; TCRdb stores just in-frame clones and leaves some out. Of about 20,000 clones listed, approximately 78% are singletons. Time point described: week 23, last vaccination. Alongside topical imiquimod, each dose of vaccine comprised 300 ug of mutant IDH1 20-mer peptide. Antigens of these TCRs are unknown. Sample: PBMCs, taken from a glioma patient whose treatment included an IDH1 peptide vaccine. These TCRs come from a man in his thirties or forties with glioma.

The genes are TRBV28 and TRBJ2-7; 8 positions agree with TRBD1. The junction had 5 bases not matched to a gene; V was cut back by 8 bases and J by 2 bases. The germline CDR1 and CDR2 sequences are MDHEN and SYDVKM. This CDR3 contains 13 residues. CDR3 sequence (DNA): TGTGCCAGCTTAGGGACAGGACCCTACGAGCAGTACTTC. Translated: CASLGTGPYEQYF.

Note on this clone: Since a far larger clone is one base different, this is likely a read error. Other DNA sequences of this sample code for an identical CDR3. CDR3 loop: CASSYSSEAFF. Written as DNA, the CDR3 is TGTGCCAGCAGTTACTCTTCTGAAGCTTTCTTT. V is TRBV6-9 and J is TRBJ1-1; D gene unclear. Germline V gene lookup returns CDR1 MNHGY and CDR2 SVAAGI. Trimming removed 3 bases at V and 6 bases at J, with 5 bases between. The CDR3 extends over 11 amino acids.

Only a few counts were recorded for this clone. The gene calls are TRBV29-1 and TRBJ1-1; no reliable D call. Germline V gene data show CDR1 as SQVTM and CDR2 as ANQGSEA. V lost 4 bases, J lost 0 bases, and 9 bases lay in between. The CDR3 is 13 amino acids. The CDR3 reads CSVVTFLNTEAFF. The CDR3 DNA sequence: TGCAGCGTTGTGACGTTCTTGAACACTGAAGCTTTCTTT.

The chain employs TRBV5-1 and TRBJ1-4; D ambiguous. The CDR3 sequence is 16 residues long. Trimming took 2 bases from V and 0 from J, leaving 11 bases between them. The V gene's germline CDR1 is SGHRS and CDR2 YFSETQ. CDR3 DNA: TGCGCCAGCAGCTTAGGTGGCACAGCAACTAATGAAAAACTGTTTTTT. The encoded protein is CASSLGGTATNEKLFF.

This clone was seen just once. The chain links TRBV5-8 to TRBJ1-2; the D gene is possibly TRBD1 (5 bases). V was cut by 1 base and J by 8 bases, with 15 bases left in between. The CDR3 is made up of 14 amino acids. Germline assignment: CDR1 SGHTS and CDR2 YDEGEE. The CDR3 DNA reads as TGTGCCAGCAGCTTGTATAGGGGAAACCTCGGCTACACCTTC. Encoded protein: CASSLYRGNLGYTF.

This clone was seen once. V is TRBV5-6 and J is TRBJ1-2, with 7 bases that match TRBD1. The CDR3 covers 15 residues. Germline CDR1 SGHDT, CDR2 YYEEEE. V trimming: 4 bases; J trimming: 4 bases; junction bases outside the gene matches: 10. The CDR3 DNA follows: TGTGCCAGCAGCGCATACAGGGGTGGACCCTATGGCTACACCTTC. It encodes CASSAYRGGPYGYTF.

The CDR3, as DNA: TGTGCCAGCGGGACTAGCGCAGAGCAGTACTTC. The encoded protein is CASGTSAEQYF. J is TRBJ2-7 and V is TRBV25-1, with 10 bases lining up with TRBD2. The length of the CDR3 is 11 residues. Germline V CDR1 and CDR2: MGHDK, SYGVNS. With V trimmed by 8 bases and J by 7 bases, 2 bases remained unmatched.

The chain employs TRBV6-6 and TRBJ1-2, with D perhaps TRBD1 (5 bases). Trimming left V 6 bases short and J 4 bases short, with 18 bases between. Germline V gives CDR1 MNHNY, CDR2 SVGAGI (reference sequence). The CDR3 sequence is 15 residues long. This CDR3 reads CASSTGTEGFYGYTF. CDR3 coding DNA: TGTGCCAGCAGCACCGGGACGGAGGGTTTCTATGGCTACACCTTC.

This clone was counted a few times. The CDR3 region is CASSLGGRGYTF. The CDR3 coding sequence is TGCGCCAGCAGCTTGGGCGGTCGGGGCTACACCTTC. The chain has TRBV5-1 and TRBJ1-2; D is ambiguous. V dropped 0 bases and J dropped 8 bases, with 8 bases sitting between them. The CDR3 is 12 amino acids. Germline loops: CDR1 SGHRS, CDR2 YFSETQ. Variable domain in full (rest from reference TRBV5-1 and TRBJ1-2): KAGVTQTPRYLIKTRGQQVTLSCSPISGHRSVSWYQQTPGQGLQFLFEYFSETQRNKGNFPGRFSGRQFSNSRSEMNVSTLELGDSALYLCASSLGGRGYTFGSGTRLTVV.

CDR3 DNA sequence: TGCGCCAGCAGCTCCCACTTAGCGGGGATCGCCTACGAGCAGTACTTC. This sequence encodes CASSSHLAGIAYEQYF. V is TRBV5-1 and J is TRBJ2-7, with 8 bases that match TRBD2. The CDR3 spans 16 residues. The V gene end was trimmed by 3 bases and the J gene end by 2 bases; junction bases not matched to a gene: 10. CDR1 SGHRS and CDR2 YFSETQ come from the germline V gene.

The CDR3 protein is CASSEYAVNTEAFF. Here the CDR3 DNA reads TGTGCCAGCAGTGAATATGCGGTGAACACTGAAGCTTTCTTT. The chain joins TRBV25-1 to TRBJ1-1; D uncertain. This CDR3 contains 14 residues. Per germline, CDR1 MGHDK and CDR2 SYGVNS. V lost 0 bases to trimming and J lost 0 bases, with 5 bases between them.

This clone was detected only a few times. V is TRBV4-2 and J is TRBJ1-2; possible D gene TRBD1, 6 bases. Per germline, CDR1 LGHNA and CDR2 YNFKEQ. CDR3 length: 17 amino acids. V was trimmed by 2 bases and J by 4 bases, leaving 20 bases between them. The CDR3 coding sequence is TGTGCCAGCAGCCAAAGCGTCCGTCAGGGGAAATTCTATGGCTACACCTTC. Protein: CASSQSVRQGKFYGYTF.

The chain combines TRBV6-6 with TRBJ1-3, with D unclear. Per the germline V gene, CDR1 is MNHNY and CDR2 is SVGAGI (reference sequence). This CDR3 is 15 amino acids long. Trimming left V 0 bases short and J 3 bases short, with 9 bases between. The DNA of the CDR3 is TGTGCCAGCAGTTACTCGGCGGATCTTGGAAACACCATATATTTT. Translating it yields CASSYSADLGNTIYF.

This CDR3 reads CASSKWDSYEQYF. CDR3 bases: TGCGCCAGCAGCAAATGGGACAGCTACGAGCAGTACTTC. The chain employs TRBV5-1 and TRBJ2-7; 7 positions agree with TRBD1. CDR1 SGHRS and CDR2 YFSETQ come from the germline V gene. The CDR3 has 13 residues. V shed 4 bases, J shed 3 bases, and the junction held 4 bases outside the gene matches. Using reference TRBV5-1 and TRBJ2-7 for the parts outside the CDR3, the full variable domain is KAGVTQTPRYLIKTRGQQVTLSCSPISGHRSVSWYQQTPGQGLQFLFEYFSETQRNKGNFPGRFSGRQFSNSRSEMNVSTLELGDSALYLCASSKWDSYEQYFGPGTRLTVT.

The rearrangement joins TRBV7-9 to TRBJ2-5, with 7 bases aligning to TRBD1. Germline CDR1 reads SEHNR; CDR2 reads FQNEAQ (reference sequence). After removal of 0 bases from V and 9 bases from J, the junction contained 4 bases not matched to a gene. The CDR3 length is 13 residues. CDR3 coding DNA: TGTGCCAGCAGCTTAGCCCAAGACAGGGCCCAGTACTTC. It translates to CASSLAQDRAQYF.

V and J are TRBV6-5 and TRBJ2-7, with a possible D match to TRBD2 (6 bases). Germline loops: CDR1 MNHEY, CDR2 SVGAGI. With 2 bases removed from V and 2 bases from J, the gap between germline ends came to 13 bases. The CDR3 spans 15 residues. This CDR3 is CASSYAGGITYEQYF. The CDR3 DNA sequence: TGTGCCAGCAGTTACGCAGGCGGGATTACCTACGAGCAGTACTTC.

Turning to this clone: At one end the junction does not follow the germline gene, possibly because of a read error. J is TRBJ2-3 and V is TRBV6-1; D is perhaps TRBD2 (5 bases). Germline V gives CDR1 MNHNS, CDR2 SASEGT. The CDR3 length is 15 residues. CDR3 sequence: CASREGSSSSYTQYF. CDR3 nucleotide sequence: TGTGCCAGCAGAGAAGGGAGCTCATCCAGTTATACGCAGTATTTT.

The genes are TRBV20-1 and TRBJ2-5; D possibly corresponds to TRBD1 (5 bases). The CDR3 is 11 amino acids. The ends were cut back, 4 bases at V and 5 bases at J, with 8 bases in the middle. Per germline, CDR1 DFQATT and CDR2 SNEGSKA (reference sequence). In DNA, the CDR3 is TGCAGTGCTACAGGGATGGAGACCCAGTACTTC. This encodes CSATGMETQYF.

The rearrangement links TRBV4-2 to TRBJ2-7, with TRBD2 matching 13 bases. V was clipped by 4 bases and J by 3 bases; unmatched bases: 6. This CDR3 has 16 amino acids. Germline CDR1 LGHNA, CDR2 YNFKEQ. DNA for the CDR3: TGTGCCAGCAGCCCAGGACTAGCGGGAGATTACTACGAGCAGTACTTC. Translated, it gives CASSPGLAGDYYEQYF.

This clone is medium-sized by share. The genes are TRBV13 and TRBJ2-2; D remains unclear. V dropped 0 bases and J dropped 3 bases, with 2 bases sitting between them. The germline gives CDR1 PRHDT, CDR2 FYEKMQ (reference sequence). The CDR3 has 13 amino acids. This CDR3 is CASSLGDTGELFF. The CDR3 DNA reads as TGTGCCAGCAGCTTAGGGGACACCGGGGAGCTGTTTTTT.

In its sample, this clone was seen once. This chain uses TRBV9 with TRBJ2-1; D not resolved. This CDR3 has 13 amino acids. Deletions cut 4 bases from V and 7 bases from J, with 12 bases between. The germline V gene encodes CDR1 SGDLS and CDR2 YYNGEE. The CDR3 protein is CASSSFDGNEQFF. CDR3 nucleotide sequence: TGTGCCAGCAGCTCCTTTGACGGTAATGAGCAGTTCTTC.

The rearrangement joins TRBV18 to TRBJ1-1; the D is unclear. V lost 2 bases to trimming and J lost 5 bases, with 9 bases between them. There are 13 residues in the CDR3. The germline CDR1 and CDR2 sequences are KGHSH and LQKENI. The CDR3 bases are TGTGCCAGCTCACCAGGGTTAGGGACTGAAGCTTTCTTT. It translates to CASSPGLGTEAFF.

This chain links TRBV27 with TRBJ1-2; D uncertain. The CDR3 has 12 residues. Trimming stripped 8 bases from V and 4 bases from J, with 11 bases between. Germline V gene sequence: CDR1 MNHEY, CDR2 SMNVEV (reference sequence). CDR3 sequence (DNA): TGTGCCAGCCGACTTGGGAGCTATGGCTACACCTTC. Translated, it gives CASRLGSYGYTF.

The chain combines TRBV6-5 with TRBJ2-7; 8 bases are a match to TRBD1. This CDR3 region has 14 residues. Germline V gene data show CDR1 as MNHEY and CDR2 as SVGAGI. J lost 5 bases, V lost 6 bases, and 9 bases had no gene match. The CDR3 loop reads CASSQDRVVHEQYF. The CDR3 DNA is TGTGCCAGCAGCCAGGACAGGGTGGTCCACGAGCAGTACTTC.

The chain is built from TRBV4-1 and TRBJ1-6, with D uncertain. CDR3 length: 16 amino acids. V was shortened by 2 bases and J by 0 bases, with 8 bases between the two germline ends. CDR1 and CDR2 from the germline V gene are MGHRA and YSYEKL. The chain's CDR3 is CASSQSYSSYNSPLHF. In DNA form, the CDR3 reads TGCGCCAGCAGCCAATCCTACAGCTCCTATAATTCACCCCTCCACTTT.

The genes are TRBV6-1 and TRBJ2-7; no clear D gene. This CDR3 contains 14 residues. Trimming removed 6 bases from V and 2 bases from J, with 14 bases in between. The germline gives CDR1 MNHNS, CDR2 SASEGT. The DNA of the CDR3 is TGTGCCAGCAGCCGGGCCTTTACCCCCTACGAGCAGTACTTC. Translating gives CASSRAFTPYEQYF.

The chain is built from TRBV29-1 and TRBJ1-2; 7 positions match TRBD1. J lost 4 bases, V lost 6 bases, and 8 bases had no gene match. CDR1 is SQVTM and CDR2 is ANQGSEA in the germline V gene. This CDR3 is built from 13 residues. This CDR3 is CSVHRGFGYGYTF. The DNA of the CDR3 is TGCAGCGTCCACAGGGGATTTGGCTATGGCTACACCTTC.

The chain combines TRBV21-1 with TRBJ2-7; TRBD1 reflects the table's D call only, with no check against the DNA. TRBV21-1 is flagged as a pseudogene. The CDR3 totals 19 residues. The CDR3 DNA sequence: TGTGCCAGCAGCAAAGTCGGACAGGGGAGGACGATCTCTCCCTACGAGCAGTACTTC. This translates into CASSKVGQGRTISPYEQYF.

This clone was counted between two and nine times. V is TRBV5-1 and J is TRBJ1-1; D may be TRBD1 (6 bases). The CDR3 is 14 residues long. Looked up from germline, CDR1 is SGHRS and CDR2 is YFSETQ. V was shortened by 7 bases and J by 1 base, with 14 bases between the two germline ends. CDR3 protein: CASGLDRQNTEAFF. Written as DNA, the CDR3 is TGCGCCAGCGGATTGGACAGACAGAACACTGAAGCTTTCTTT.

This clone is a singleton in its sample. The chain carries TRBV18 and TRBJ2-5; perhaps TRBD1 as D (5 bases). Per the germline V gene, CDR1 is KGHSH and CDR2 is LQKENI. Trimming cost V 1 base and J 3 bases, with 9 bases left between them. CDR3 length equals 14 residues. The CDR3 nucleotides read TGTGCCAGCTCACCACGTGACAGCGAAGAGACCCAGTACTTC. Translating it yields CASSPRDSEETQYF.

V and J are TRBV10-3 and TRBJ2-7; a possible D gene is TRBD2 (6 bases). V lost 0 bases and J lost 4, with 7 bases in between. CDR3 length: 13 residues. Germline V gene data show CDR1 as ENHRY and CDR2 as SYGVKD. DNA of the CDR3: TGTGCCATCAGTGAGTCCGGGGGTTACGAGCAGTACTTC. Translated, it gives CAISESGGYEQYF.

The J gene is TRBJ1-5, the V gene TRBV10-2; D gene ambiguous. The CDR3 has 14 amino acids. CDR1 is WSHSY and CDR2 is SAAADI in the germline V gene. The ends were cut back, 3 bases at V and 5 bases at J, with 11 bases in the middle. The CDR3 DNA reads as TGCGCCAGCAGTGATAGCTCAGAATATCAGCCCCAGCATTTT. This translates into CASSDSSEYQPQHF.